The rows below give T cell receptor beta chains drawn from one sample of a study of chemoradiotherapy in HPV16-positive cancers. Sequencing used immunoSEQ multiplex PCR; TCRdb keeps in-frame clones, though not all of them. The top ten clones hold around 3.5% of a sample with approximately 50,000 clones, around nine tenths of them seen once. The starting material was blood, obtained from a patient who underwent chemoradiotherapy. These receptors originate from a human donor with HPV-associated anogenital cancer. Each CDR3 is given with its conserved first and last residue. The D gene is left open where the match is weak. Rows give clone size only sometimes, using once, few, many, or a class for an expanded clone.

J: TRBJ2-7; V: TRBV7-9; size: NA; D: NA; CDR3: CASSFRGNPTYEQYF; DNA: TGTGCCAGCAGCTTCAGAGGGAATCCCACCTACGAGCAGTACTTC
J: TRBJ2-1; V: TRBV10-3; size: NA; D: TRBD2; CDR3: CAISEETSGTATNEQFF; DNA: TGTGCCATCAGTGAGGAGACTAGCGGGACTGCGACAAATGAGCAGTTCTTC
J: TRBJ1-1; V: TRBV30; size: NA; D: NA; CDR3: CAWSVYRTGSARTEAFF; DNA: TGTGCCTGGAGTGTATATCGAACAGGATCAGCGAGGACTGAAGCTTTCTTT
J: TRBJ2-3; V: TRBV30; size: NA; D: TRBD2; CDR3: CAWRLLAGGRTDTQYF; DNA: TGTGCCTGGAGGCTACTAGCGGGGGGGCGGACAGATACGCAGTATTTT
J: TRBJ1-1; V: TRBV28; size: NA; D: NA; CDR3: CASRRAGMNTEAFF; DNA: TGTGCCAGCAGGCGGGCGGGGATGAACACTGAAGCTTTCTTT
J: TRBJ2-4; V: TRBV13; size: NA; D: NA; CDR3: CASSLGAELAKNIQYF; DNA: TGTGCCAGCAGCTTAGGGGCGGAACTAGCCAAAAACATTCAGTACTTC
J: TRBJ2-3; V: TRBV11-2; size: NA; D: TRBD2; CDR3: CASSPLAGGPTDTQYF; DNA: TGTGCCAGCAGTCCACTAGCGGGAGGCCCCACAGATACGCAGTATTTT
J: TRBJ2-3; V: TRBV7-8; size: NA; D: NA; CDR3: CASSLTRTTDTQYF; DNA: TGTGCCAGCAGCTTAACTCGGACTACAGATACGCAGTATTTT
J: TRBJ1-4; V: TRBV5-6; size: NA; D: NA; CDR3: CASTLGGQGEKLFF; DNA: TGTGCCAGCACTTTGGGGGGGCAAGGTGAAAAACTGTTTTTT
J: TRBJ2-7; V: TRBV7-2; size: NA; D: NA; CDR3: CASSPVAESSYEQYF; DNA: TGTGCCAGCAGCCCAGTGGCGGAAAGCTCCTACGAGCAGTACTTC
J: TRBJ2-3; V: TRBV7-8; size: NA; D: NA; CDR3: CASSRGWRSDTQYF; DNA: TGTGCCAGCAGCCGCGGATGGAGGTCAGATACGCAGTATTTT
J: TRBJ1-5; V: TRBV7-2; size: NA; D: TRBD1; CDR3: CASSGQGAGQPQHF; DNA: TGTGCCAGCAGCGGACAGGGGGCAGGTCAGCCCCAGCATTTT
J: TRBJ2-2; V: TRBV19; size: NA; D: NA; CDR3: CASGRNTGELFF; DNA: TGTGCCAGTGGCAGGAACACCGGGGAGCTGTTTTTT
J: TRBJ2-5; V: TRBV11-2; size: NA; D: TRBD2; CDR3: CASSRGSAGVEETQYF; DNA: TGTGCCAGCAGCCGGGGGTCTGCGGGAGTAGAAGAGACCCAGTACTTC
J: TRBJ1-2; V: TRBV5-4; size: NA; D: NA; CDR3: CASSPGPEFGYTF; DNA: TGTGCCAGCAGCCCGGGACCGGAATTTGGCTACACCTTC
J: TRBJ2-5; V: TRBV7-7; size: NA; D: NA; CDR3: CASSLSRDPRETQYF; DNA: TGTGCTAGCAGCTTATCCCGGGACCCTAGAGAGACCCAGTACTTC
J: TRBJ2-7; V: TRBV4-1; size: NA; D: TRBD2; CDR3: CASSQETSGRTVFYEQYF; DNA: TGCGCCAGCAGCCAAGAGACTAGCGGGAGGACTGTTTTCTACGAGCAGTACTTC
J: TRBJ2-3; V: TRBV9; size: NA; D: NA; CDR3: CASSLPGEIRADTQYF; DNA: TGTGCCAGCAGCCTACCAGGGGAGATTAGGGCAGATACGCAGTATTTT
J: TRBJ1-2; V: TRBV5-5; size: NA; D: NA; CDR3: CASSPATGRAGYGYTF; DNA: TGTGCCAGCAGCCCCGCCACAGGGAGAGCGGGCTATGGCTACACCTTC
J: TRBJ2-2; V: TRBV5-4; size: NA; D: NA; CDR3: CASSVGGLNTGELFF; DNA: TGTGCCAGCAGCGTCGGCGGACTTAACACCGGGGAGCTGTTTTTT
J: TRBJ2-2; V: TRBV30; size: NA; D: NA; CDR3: CAWSVLLGTGELFF; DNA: TGTGCCTGGAGTGTACTCCTCGGCACCGGGGAGCTGTTTTTT
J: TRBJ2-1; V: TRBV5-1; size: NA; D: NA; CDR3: CASSLVGGREQFF; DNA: TGCGCCAGCAGCTTGGTCGGAGGCAGGGAGCAGTTCTTC
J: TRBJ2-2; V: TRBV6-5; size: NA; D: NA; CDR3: CASSYQGQSTGELFF; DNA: TGTGCCAGCAGTTACCAAGGACAAAGCACCGGGGAGCTGTTTTTT
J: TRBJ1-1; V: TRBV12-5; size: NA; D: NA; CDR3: CASAFDGVEAFF; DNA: TGTGCTAGTGCTTTCGACGGGGTTGAAGCTTTCTTT
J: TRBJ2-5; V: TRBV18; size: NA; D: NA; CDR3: CASSGTSQETQYF; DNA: TGTGCCAGCTCCGGGACGTCCCAAGAGACCCAGTACTTC
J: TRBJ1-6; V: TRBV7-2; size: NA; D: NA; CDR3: CASTNTQGHSPLHF; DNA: TGTGCCAGCACCAACACTCAGGGACATTCACCCCTCCACTTT
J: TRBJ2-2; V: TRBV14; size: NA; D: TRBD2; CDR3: CASSQLAGTRTGELFF; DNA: TGTGCCAGCAGCCAATTAGCGGGGACAAGAACCGGGGAGCTGTTTTTT
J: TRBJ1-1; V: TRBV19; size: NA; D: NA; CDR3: CASSIVHTNTEAFF; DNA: TGTGCCAGTAGTATTGTACACACGAACACTGAAGCTTTCTTT
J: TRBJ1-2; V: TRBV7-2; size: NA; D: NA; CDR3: CASSLEGQYYGYTF; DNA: TGTGCCAGCAGCTTAGAAGGACAGTACTATGGCTACACCTTC
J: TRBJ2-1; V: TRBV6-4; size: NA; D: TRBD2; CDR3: CASSPGLAESSYNEQFF; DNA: TGTGCCAGCAGTCCGGGACTAGCGGAGTCGTCATACAATGAGCAGTTCTTC
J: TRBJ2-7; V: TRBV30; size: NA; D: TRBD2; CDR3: CAWSVRGTSGGLIYEQYF; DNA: TGTGCCTGGAGTGTAAGGGGGACTAGCGGGGGACTTATCTACGAGCAGTACTTC
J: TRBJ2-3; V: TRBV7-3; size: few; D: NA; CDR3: CASSPYLSTDTQYF; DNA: TGTGCCAGCAGCCCCTATTTAAGCACAGATACGCAGTATTTT
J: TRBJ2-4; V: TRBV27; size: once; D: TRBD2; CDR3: CASSALASGENIQYF; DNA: TGTGCCAGCAGTGCCCTCGCTAGCGGGGAAAACATTCAGTACTTC
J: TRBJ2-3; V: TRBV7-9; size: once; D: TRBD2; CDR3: CASSRTSGVFTDTQYF; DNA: TGTGCCAGCAGCCGGACTAGCGGGGTTTTCACAGATACGCAGTATTTT
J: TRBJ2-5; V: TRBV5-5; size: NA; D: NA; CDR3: CASSLVGRQETQYF; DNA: TGTGCCAGCAGCTTGGTTGGCAGGCAAGAGACCCAGTACTTC
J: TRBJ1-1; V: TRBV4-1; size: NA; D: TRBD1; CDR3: CASSRSSGQGNTEAFF; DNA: TGCGCCAGCAGCCGCTCGTCGGGACAGGGGAACACTGAAGCTTTCTTT
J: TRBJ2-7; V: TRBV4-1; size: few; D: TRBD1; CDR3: CASSQGSLDRTYEQYF; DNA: TGCGCCAGCAGCCAAGGGTCATTGGACAGGACCTACGAGCAGTACTTC
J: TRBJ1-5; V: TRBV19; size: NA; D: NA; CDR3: CASSSVGTLIMPQHF; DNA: TGTGCCAGTAGTTCGGTCGGGACACTCATCATGCCCCAGCATTTT
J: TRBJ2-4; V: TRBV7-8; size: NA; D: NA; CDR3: CASSSTVLAKNIQYF; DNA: TGTGCCAGCAGCTCGACAGTTCTAGCCAAAAACATTCAGTACTTC
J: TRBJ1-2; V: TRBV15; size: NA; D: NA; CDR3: CATSSRDFYGYTF; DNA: TGTGCCACCAGCAGCAGGGACTTCTATGGCTACACCTTC
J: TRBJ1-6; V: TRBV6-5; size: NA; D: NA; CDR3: CASGRDSRGEALHF; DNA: TGTGCCAGCGGAAGGGACTCCCGGGGGGAGGCCCTCCACTTT
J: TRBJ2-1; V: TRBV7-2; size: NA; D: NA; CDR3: CASSLAWDQFYNEQFF; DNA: TGTGCCAGCAGCTTAGCTTGGGACCAATTTTACAATGAGCAGTTCTTC
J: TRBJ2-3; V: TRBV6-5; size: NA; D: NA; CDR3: CASSANRRVTDTQYF; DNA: TGTGCCAGCAGTGCTAACCGACGGGTCACAGATACGCAGTATTTT
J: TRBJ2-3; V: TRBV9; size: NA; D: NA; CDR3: CASSVALLPSDTDTQYF; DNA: TGTGCCAGCAGCGTAGCCCTCCTACCGAGTGACACAGATACGCAGTATTTT
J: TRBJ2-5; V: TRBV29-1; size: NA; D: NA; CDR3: CSVPPAVSGYGPQYF; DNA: TGCAGCGTTCCACCAGCGGTTTCTGGGTACGGGCCCCAGTACTTC
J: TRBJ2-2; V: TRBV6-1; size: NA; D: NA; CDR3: CASSDIAATRGELFF; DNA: TGTGCCAGCAGTGATATAGCGGCAACCAGGGGGGAGCTGTTTTTT
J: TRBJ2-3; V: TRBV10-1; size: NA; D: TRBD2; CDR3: CASSGPPRTSATDTQYF; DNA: TGCGCCAGCAGTGGCCCCCCCAGAACTAGCGCGACAGATACGCAGTATTTT
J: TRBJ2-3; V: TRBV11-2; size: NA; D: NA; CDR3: CASSSPTVGTDTQYF; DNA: TGTGCCAGCAGCTCACCGACAGTGGGCACAGATACGCAGTATTTT
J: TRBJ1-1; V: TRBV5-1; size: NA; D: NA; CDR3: CASSPSGRGVTEAFF; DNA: TGCGCCAGCAGCCCGAGCGGTCGCGGGGTTACTGAAGCTTTCTTT
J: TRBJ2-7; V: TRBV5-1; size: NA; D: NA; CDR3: CASSSDYPPYEQYF; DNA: TGCGCCAGCAGCTCCGACTACCCTCCCTACGAGCAGTACTTC
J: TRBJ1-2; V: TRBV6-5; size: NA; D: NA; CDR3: CASSYSLRDHYGYTF; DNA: TGTGCCAGCAGTTACTCGTTGCGGGACCACTATGGCTACACCTTC